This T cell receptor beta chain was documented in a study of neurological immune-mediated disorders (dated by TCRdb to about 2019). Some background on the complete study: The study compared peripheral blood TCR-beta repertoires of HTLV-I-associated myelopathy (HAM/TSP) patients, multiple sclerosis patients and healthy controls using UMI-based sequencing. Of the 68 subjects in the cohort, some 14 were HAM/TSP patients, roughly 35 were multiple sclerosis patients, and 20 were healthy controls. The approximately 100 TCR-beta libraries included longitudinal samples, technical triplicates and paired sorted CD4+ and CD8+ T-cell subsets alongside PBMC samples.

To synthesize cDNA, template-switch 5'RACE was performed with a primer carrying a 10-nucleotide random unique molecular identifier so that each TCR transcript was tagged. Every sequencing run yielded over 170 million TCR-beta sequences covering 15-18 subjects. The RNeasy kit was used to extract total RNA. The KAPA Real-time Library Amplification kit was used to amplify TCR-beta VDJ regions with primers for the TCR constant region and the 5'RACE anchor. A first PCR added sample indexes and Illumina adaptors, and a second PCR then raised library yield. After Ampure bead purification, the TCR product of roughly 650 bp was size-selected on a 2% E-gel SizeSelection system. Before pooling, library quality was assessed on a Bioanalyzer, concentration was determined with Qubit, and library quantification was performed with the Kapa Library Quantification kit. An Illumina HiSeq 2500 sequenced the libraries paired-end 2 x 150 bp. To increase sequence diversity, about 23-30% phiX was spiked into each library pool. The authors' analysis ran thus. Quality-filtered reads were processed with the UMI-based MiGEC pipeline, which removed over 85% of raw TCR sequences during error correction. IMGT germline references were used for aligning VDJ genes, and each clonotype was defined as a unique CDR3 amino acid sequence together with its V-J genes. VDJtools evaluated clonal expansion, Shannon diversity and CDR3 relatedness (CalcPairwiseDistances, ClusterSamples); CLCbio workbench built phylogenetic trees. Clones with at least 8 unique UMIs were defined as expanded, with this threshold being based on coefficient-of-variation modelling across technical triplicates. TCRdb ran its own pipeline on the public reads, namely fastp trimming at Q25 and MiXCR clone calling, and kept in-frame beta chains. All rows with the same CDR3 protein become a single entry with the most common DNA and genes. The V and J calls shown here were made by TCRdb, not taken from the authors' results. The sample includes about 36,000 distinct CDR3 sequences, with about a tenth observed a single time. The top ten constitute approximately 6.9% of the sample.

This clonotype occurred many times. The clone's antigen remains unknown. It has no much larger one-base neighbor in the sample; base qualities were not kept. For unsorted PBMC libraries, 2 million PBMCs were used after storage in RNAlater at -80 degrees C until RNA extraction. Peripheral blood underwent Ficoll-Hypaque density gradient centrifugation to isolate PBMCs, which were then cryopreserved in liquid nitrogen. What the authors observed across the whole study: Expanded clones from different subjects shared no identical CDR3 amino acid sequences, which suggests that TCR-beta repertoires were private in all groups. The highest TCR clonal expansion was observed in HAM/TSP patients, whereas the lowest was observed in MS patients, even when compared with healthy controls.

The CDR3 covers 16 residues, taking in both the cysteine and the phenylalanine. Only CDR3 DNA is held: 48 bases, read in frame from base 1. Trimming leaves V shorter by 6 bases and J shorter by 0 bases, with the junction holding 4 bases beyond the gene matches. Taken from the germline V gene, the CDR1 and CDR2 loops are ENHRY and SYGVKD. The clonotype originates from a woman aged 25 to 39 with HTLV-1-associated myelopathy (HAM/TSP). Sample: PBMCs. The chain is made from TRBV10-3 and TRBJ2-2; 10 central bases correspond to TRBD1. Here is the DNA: TGTGCCATCAGAGGGACAGGGGCCACGAACACCGGGGAGCTGTTTTTT. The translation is CAIRGTGATNTGELFF.